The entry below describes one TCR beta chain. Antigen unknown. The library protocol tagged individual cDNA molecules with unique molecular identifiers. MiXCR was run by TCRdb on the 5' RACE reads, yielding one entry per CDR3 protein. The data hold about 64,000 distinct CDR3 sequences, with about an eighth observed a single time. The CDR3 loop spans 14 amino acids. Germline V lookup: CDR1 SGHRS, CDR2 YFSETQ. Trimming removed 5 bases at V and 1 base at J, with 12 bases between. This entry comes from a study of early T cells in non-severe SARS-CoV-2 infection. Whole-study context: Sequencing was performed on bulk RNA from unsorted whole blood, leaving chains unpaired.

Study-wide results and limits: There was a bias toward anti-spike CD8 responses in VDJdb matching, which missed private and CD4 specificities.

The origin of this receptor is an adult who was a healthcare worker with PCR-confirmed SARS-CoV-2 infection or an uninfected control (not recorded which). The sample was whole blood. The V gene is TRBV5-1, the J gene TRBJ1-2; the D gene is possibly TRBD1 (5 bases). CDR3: CASREQANNYGYTF. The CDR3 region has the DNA TGCGCCAGCAGGGAACAGGCGAATAACTATGGCTACACCTTC.